These 27 T cell receptor beta chains came from one sample sequenced in a study of control samples from healthy donors and cancer patients. Libraries were prepared by immunoSEQ multiplex PCR; TCRdb keeps only in-frame clonotypes and omits some of them. The repertoire holds 80,000 to 100,000 clones, with about 90% as singletons. The specimen sequenced was blood. The receptors shown here come from a man aged 30 to 45 in good health.

This clone was detected only a few times. The chain is built from TRBV11-3 and TRBJ2-1; 8 nucleotides agree with TRBD2. The length of the CDR3 is 17 residues. J gave up 3 bases and V 1 base, and 8 bases lay outside the gene matches. Per germline, CDR1 SGHNT and CDR2 YENEEA. CDR3 nucleotide sequence: TGTGCCAGCAGCTTAGCGGGAGGGCCGCCCAACTACAATGAGCAGTTCTTC. Translated, it gives CASSLAGGPPNYNEQFF.

The V and J genes are TRBV6-5 and TRBJ1-1, with 7 bases identical to TRBD1. J was trimmed by 1 base and V by 7 bases; bases with no gene match: 6. Germline-derived CDR1 and CDR2 are MNHEY and SVGAGI. This CDR3 is 14 amino acids long. In DNA, the CDR3 is TGTGCCAGCATGAAGGGGGCGACGAACACTGAAGCTTTCTTT. This sequence encodes CASMKGATNTEAFF.

In its sample, this clone was seen once. The genes are TRBV20-1 and TRBJ1-2; D remains ambiguous. Between the trimmed V and J ends, which lost 5 bases and 6 bases, there was a span of 16 bases. The CDR3 totals 13 residues. Per the germline V gene, CDR1 is DFQATT and CDR2 is SNEGSKA (reference sequence). This CDR3 reads CSAGDNWVDGYTF. In DNA form, the CDR3 reads TGCAGTGCTGGTGACAACTGGGTAGATGGCTACACCTTC.

This chain uses TRBV5-1 with TRBJ2-4, with 13 positions matching TRBD2. CDR3 size: 18 residues. Germline V lookup: CDR1 SGHRS, CDR2 YFSETQ. V was clipped by 3 bases and J by 0 bases; unmatched bases: 6. The CDR3 nucleotides read TGCGCCAGCAGCTCGGGGACTAGCGGGACAAGAGCCAAAAACATTCAGTACTTC. Its translation is CASSSGTSGTRAKNIQYF.

The chain carries TRBV7-3 and TRBJ2-3; D is uncertain. CDR3 length: 15 residues. The ends were cut back, 0 bases at V and 5 bases at J, with 12 bases in the middle. CDR1 SGHTA and CDR2 FQGTGA come from the germline V gene. CDR3: CASSLTRNRGDTQYF. The CDR3 coding sequence is TGTGCCAGCAGCTTAACTAGGAACCGAGGAGATACGCAGTATTTT.

The genes are TRBV7-3 and TRBJ2-7, with a weak D call TRBD2 (6 bases). CDR1 is SGHTA, CDR2 FQGTGA, per germline. CDR3 length equals 15 residues. Trimming shortened V by 2 bases and J by 3 bases, and 14 bases separated the two germline ends. The CDR3 DNA reads TGTGCCAGCAGCTTAGATCAGGGTAGCGGCTACGAGCAGTACTTC. Its translation: CASSLDQGSGYEQYF.

The rearrangement uses TRBV18 and TRBJ1-4; TRBD1 aligns across 10 bases. This CDR3 region has 19 residues. CDR1 is KGHSH, CDR2 LQKENI, per germline. The ends lost 4 bases at V and 0 bases at J; junction bases unmatched: 11. CDR3 DNA sequence: TGTGCCAGCTCACGATTGTCGGGACAGGGGCGTTCAACTAATGAAAAACTGTTTTTT. Its translation: CASSRLSGQGRSTNEKLFF.

The V call is TRBV10-3, the J call TRBJ2-7; D possibly corresponds to TRBD2 (6 bases). The CDR3 has 17 amino acids. Germline CDR1 is ENHRY and CDR2 is SYGVKD. V lost 3 bases and J lost 2, with 20 bases in between. The CDR3 bases are TGTGCCATCAGTGATAGGGGATATCGCGGGGTTGCCTACGAGCAGTACTTC. Translation gives CAISDRGYRGVAYEQYF.

V usage is TRBV12-5 and J usage is TRBJ1-2; possibly TRBD1 for D (6 bases). Germline V gives CDR1 LGHNT, CDR2 FRNRAP. The length of the CDR3 is 13 residues. V shed 9 bases and J shed 0 bases, with 11 bases lying between them. DNA of the CDR3: TGTGCTAGAAGTTCAGGGGCTAACTATGGCTACACCTTC. It translates to CARSSGANYGYTF.

V gene TRBV6-1 combines with J gene TRBJ1-1; D remains unclear. This CDR3 comprises 16 residues. Germline V lookup: CDR1 MNHNS, CDR2 SASEGT. V lost 1 base and J lost 1, with 13 bases in between. The CDR3 region has the DNA TGTGCCAGCAGTGAAGGGTTAGGGCCTAGGAACACTGAAGCTTTCTTT. Residues: CASSEGLGPRNTEAFF.

The chain recombines TRBV29-1 with TRBJ1-4; 8 bases map to TRBD1. The CDR3 spans 14 residues. In germline, CDR1 is SQVTM, CDR2 ANQGSEA. V dropped 0 bases and J dropped 10; count of bases not matched to a gene: 7. CDR3 DNA: TGCAGCGTTGAAGAGAGGACAGGGATGGGAAAACTGTTTTTT. Encoded protein: CSVEERTGMGKLFF.

The chain uses TRBV4-2 and TRBJ2-7; 7 bases line up with TRBD2. V lost 1 base to trimming and J lost 1 base; unmatched junction nucleotides: 4. The CDR3 contains 15 residues. Germline CDR1 LGHNA, CDR2 YNFKEQ. The CDR3 DNA reads as TGTGCCAGCAGCCAAGCTGCGGGAGTGTCCTACGAGCAGTACTTC. Translating it yields CASSQAAGVSYEQYF.

This chain links TRBV28 with TRBJ1-4, with 8 bases identical to TRBD1. J was trimmed by 7 bases and V by 5 bases; bases with no gene match: 6. This CDR3 is 14 amino acids long. In germline, CDR1 is MDHEN, CDR2 SYDVKM. CDR3 protein: CASSPGGVGEKLFF. In nucleotides, the CDR3 is TGTGCCAGCAGTCCAGGGGGCGTGGGTGAAAAACTGTTTTTT. The variable domain in full, completed from reference TRBV28 and TRBJ1-4, reads DVKVTQSSRYLVKRTGEKVFLECVQDMDHENMFWYRQDPGLGLRLIYFSYDVKMKEKGDIPEGYSVSREKKERFSLILESASTNQTSMYLCASSPGGVGEKLFFGSGTQLSVL.

The gene calls are TRBV5-4 and TRBJ1-1, with 7 bases matching TRBD1. This CDR3 region has 14 residues. The germline V gene encodes CDR1 SGHNT and CDR2 YYREEE (reference sequence). V gave up 4 bases and J gave up 5 bases; unmatched junction bases: 8. The CDR3 region has the DNA TGTGCCAGCAGCCCTTACAGGGGTGATACTGAAGCTTTCTTT. Translation: CASSPYRGDTEAFF.

The chain employs TRBV5-1 and TRBJ2-3; D gene unclear. V lost 2 bases and J 4 bases, leaving 8 bases between the germline ends. The CDR3 totals 13 residues. CDR1 is SGHRS and CDR2 is YFSETQ in the germline V gene. Here the CDR3 reads CASSLMGSDTQYF. DNA of the CDR3: TGCGCCAGCAGCTTAATGGGCTCAGATACGCAGTATTTT.

This chain joins TRBV18 and TRBJ2-7; tentatively, D is TRBD2 (7 bases). The germline V and J ends were trimmed by 6 bases and 4 bases, with 19 bases remaining between them. Germline CDR1 reads KGHSH; CDR2 reads LQKENI. The CDR3 is 15 residues long. CDR3 bases: TGTGCCAGCTCTCTCTACCGGGGGGCTACATACGAGCAGTACTTC. Its protein is CASSLYRGATYEQYF.

The CDR3 DNA reads TGTGCCAGCAGCTTAGAACGGGGGCAGGGATATGGCTACACCTTC. This sequence encodes CASSLERGQGYGYTF. The V and J genes are TRBV7-8 and TRBJ1-2; possible D gene TRBD1, 6 bases. Deletions cut 1 base from V and 5 bases from J, with 14 bases between. Germline CDR1 SGHVS, CDR2 FQNEAQ. The CDR3 extends over 15 amino acids. The full variable domain, its missing parts supplied by reference TRBV7-8 and TRBJ1-2, is GAGVSQSPRYKVAKRGQDVALRCDPISGHVSLFWYQQALGQGPEFLTYFQNEAQLDKSGLPSDRFFAERPEGSVSTLKIQRTQQEDSAVYLCASSLERGQGYGYTFGSGTRLTVV.

V gene TRBV4-1 combines with J gene TRBJ1-1; the D gene is possibly TRBD1 (5 bases). Germline V CDR1 and CDR2: MGHRA, YSYEKL. CDR3 length equals 15 residues. V was pared by 4 bases and J by 1 base, with 13 bases between. The CDR3 region has the DNA TGCGCCAGCAGCCGGGGGGAGGGAGCGAACACTGAAGCTTTCTTT. This codes for CASSRGEGANTEAFF.

This clone was detected many times. The V gene is TRBV13, the J gene TRBJ1-1; D is perhaps TRBD1 (5 bases). CDR3 length: 15 residues. Germline V gives CDR1 PRHDT, CDR2 FYEKMQ (reference sequence). The V end lost 9 bases, the J end lost 2 bases, and 19 bases lay between the germline ends. Written as DNA, the CDR3 is TGTGCCAGTAAACCCCCCCAGGGAGCTAACACTGAAGCTTTCTTT. It is translated as CASKPPQGANTEAFF.

The chain is built from TRBV7-2 and TRBJ2-4, with D perhaps matching TRBD2 (6 bases). Per the germline V gene, CDR1 is SGHTA and CDR2 is FQGNSA. V dropped 3 bases and J dropped 2 bases, with 14 bases sitting between them. The CDR3 length is 16 residues. The CDR3: CASSFRLDPPKNIQYF. CDR3 nucleotides: TGTGCCAGCAGCTTCCGACTAGACCCACCCAAAAACATTCAGTACTTC. Combining the CDR3 with reference TRBV7-2 and TRBJ2-4 gives the whole variable domain GAGVSQSPSNKVTEKGKDVELRCDPISGHTALYWYRQSLGQGLEFLIYFQGNSAPDKSGLPSDRFSAERTGGSVSTLTIQRTQQEDSAVYLCASSFRLDPPKNIQYFGAGTRLSVL.

This chain uses TRBV30 with TRBJ1-5; no clear D. Germline V gene lookup returns CDR1 GTSNPN and CDR2 SVGIG (reference sequence). The CDR3 has 14 amino acids. Trimming took off 2 bases at V and 1 base at J, with 9 bases between the two ends. The CDR3 DNA follows: TGTGCCTGGAGTACCACCACCAGCAATCAGCCCCAGCATTTT. Translation gives CAWSTTTSNQPQHF.

The V call is TRBV28, the J call TRBJ2-5; D call uncertain. There are 11 residues in the CDR3. Trimming shortened V by 3 bases and J by 5 bases, and 4 bases separated the two germline ends. Germline CDR1 is MDHEN and CDR2 is SYDVKM. The CDR3 is CASSFMETQYF. The DNA for the CDR3 is TGTGCCAGCAGTTTCATGGAGACCCAGTACTTC.

V and J are TRBV29-1 and TRBJ1-2, with D tentatively TRBD1 (6 bases). The V and J ends lost 1 base and 7 bases respectively, with 22 bases between them. The CDR3 has 16 amino acids. Germline V gives CDR1 SQVTM, CDR2 ANQGSEA. CDR3 sequence: CSVEAYPGQTVRGYTF. The CDR3 coding sequence is TGCAGCGTTGAAGCTTATCCGGGACAAACAGTCCGTGGCTACACCTTC.

The rearrangement uses TRBV27 and TRBJ2-7, with 13 bases matching TRBD2. The CDR3 loop spans 15 amino acids. With 5 bases clipped from V and 6 bases from J, the junction kept 7 bases outside the gene matches. The germline V gene encodes CDR1 MNHEY and CDR2 SMNVEV (reference sequence). CDR3 loop: CASSTRLAGGSEQYF. DNA for the CDR3: TGTGCCAGCAGTACCAGACTAGCGGGAGGATCCGAGCAGTACTTC.

This clone showed up just once. V and J are TRBV7-3 and TRBJ2-2; D uncertain. Germline CDR1 SGHTA, CDR2 FQGTGA. V was clipped by 5 bases and J by 6 bases, with 10 bases between them. This CDR3 has 13 residues. Here the CDR3 reads CASSADIAGELFF. The CDR3 nucleotides are TGTGCCAGCAGCGCCGACATCGCCGGGGAGCTGTTTTTT. Drawing the rest from reference TRBV7-3 and TRBJ2-2, the complete variable domain is GAGVSQTPSNKVTEKGKYVELRCDPISGHTALYWYRQSLGQGPEFLIYFQGTGAADDSGLPNDRFFAVRPEGSVSTLKIQRTERGDSAVYLCASSADIAGELFFGEGSRLTVL.

CDR3 coding DNA: TGTGCCAGCAACCCGACAGGGGGTACCGAGCAGTACTTC. Translated, it gives CASNPTGGTEQYF. This sequence joins TRBV5-5 and TRBJ2-7, with TRBD1 matching 9 bases. Trimming removed 6 bases from V and 6 bases from J; junction bases left unmatched: 7. This CDR3 has 13 residues. The germline V gene has CDR1 SGHKS and CDR2 YYEKEE (reference sequence).

The V call is TRBV5-1, the J call TRBJ1-2; possible D gene TRBD1, 6 bases. The germline V gene encodes CDR1 SGHRS and CDR2 YFSETQ. This CDR3 region has 14 residues. Deletions cut 3 bases from V and 3 bases from J, with 12 bases between. CDR3 in amino acids: CASSSGGADYGYTF. The CDR3 DNA reads as TGCGCCAGCAGCTCGGGGGGCGCGGACTATGGCTACACCTTC.